This T cell receptor beta chain derives from a study of cytomegalovirus exposure and HLA in healthy donors. In regard to this clone: Its antigen is undetermined.

The CDR3 length is 17 residues. V dropped 10 bases and J dropped 1 base, with 23 bases sitting between them. The germline CDR1 and CDR2 sequences are LNHDA and SQIVND (reference sequence). Broader study findings: Later, an analysis found that TCR clusters from the first cohort tended to co-occur in the 95 to 150 validation repertoires. According to the study, roughly 160 TCR beta chains were cytomegalovirus-associated. Rarity marked most TCR sequences, yet some public TCRs occurred in many donors.

An approximately 120-subject validation cohort, separate from the approximately 610-subject first cohort, supplied the donors. The method was immunoSEQ multiplex PCR; TCRdb's version includes in-frame clones alone and lacks a portion of them. The data show about 120,000 clones, roughly 89% seen once. The receptor was derived from a woman aged 18-29 years in good health and CMV-seronegative. The V call is TRBV19, the J call TRBJ1-5, with TRBD1 as a possible D gene (6 bases). Sequencing was done on a sample of PBMCs. CDR3 sequence reads: CATSPSPTGSSNQPQHF. As DNA, the CDR3 is TGTGCCACCTCTCCTTCCCCGACAGGTTCCAGCAATCAGCCCCAGCATTTT. The entire variable domain, with the rest obtained from reference TRBV19 and TRBJ1-5, is as follows: DGGITQSPKYLFRKEGQNVTLSCEQNLNHDAMYWYRQDPGQGLRLIYYSQIVNDFQKGDIAEGYSVSREKKESFPLTVTSAQKNPTAFYLCATSPSPTGSSNQPQHFGDGTRLSIL.